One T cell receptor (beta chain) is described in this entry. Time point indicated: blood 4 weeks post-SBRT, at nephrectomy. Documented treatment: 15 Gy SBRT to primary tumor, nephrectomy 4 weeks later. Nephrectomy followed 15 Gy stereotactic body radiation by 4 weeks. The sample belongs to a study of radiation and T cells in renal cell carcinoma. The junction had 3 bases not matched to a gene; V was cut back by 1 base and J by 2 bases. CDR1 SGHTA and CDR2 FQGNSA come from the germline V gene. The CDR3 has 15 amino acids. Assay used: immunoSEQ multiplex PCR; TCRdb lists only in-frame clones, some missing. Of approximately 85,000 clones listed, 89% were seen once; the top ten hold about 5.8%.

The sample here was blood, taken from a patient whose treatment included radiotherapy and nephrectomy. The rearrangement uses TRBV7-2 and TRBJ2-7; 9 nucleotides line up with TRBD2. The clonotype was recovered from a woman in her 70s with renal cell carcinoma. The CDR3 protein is CASSLGGGVAYEQYF. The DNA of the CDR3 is TGTGCCAGCAGCTTAGGCGGGGGGGTCGCCTACGAGCAGTACTTC.